This TCR beta chain comes out of a study of blood T cell repertoires in COVID-19. The CDR3 is made up of 13 amino acids. Per the germline V gene, CDR1 is MDHEN and CDR2 is SYDVKM. The ends were cut back, 6 bases at V and 2 bases at J, with 8 bases in the middle. TCRdb's table, derived via immunoSEQ multiplex PCR, lists solely in-frame clones and lacks some. The sample records about 210,000 clones, around 81% being singletons. This sequence was found in a man aged 30 to 39 with acute COVID-19. Sequencing input: PBMCs or T cells enriched from blood (not recorded which). This sequence joins TRBV28 and TRBJ1-5; a weak D match, TRBD1 (5 bases). The CDR3 spells CASSDRGNQPQHF. CDR3 coding DNA: TGTGCCAGCAGCGACAGAGGCAATCAGCCCCAGCATTTT. The full variable domain, its missing parts supplied by reference TRBV28 and TRBJ1-5, is DVKVTQSSRYLVKRTGEKVFLECVQDMDHENMFWYRQDPGLGLRLIYFSYDVKMKEKGDIPEGYSVSREKKERFSLILESASTNQTSMYLCASSDRGNQPQHFGDGTRLSIL.